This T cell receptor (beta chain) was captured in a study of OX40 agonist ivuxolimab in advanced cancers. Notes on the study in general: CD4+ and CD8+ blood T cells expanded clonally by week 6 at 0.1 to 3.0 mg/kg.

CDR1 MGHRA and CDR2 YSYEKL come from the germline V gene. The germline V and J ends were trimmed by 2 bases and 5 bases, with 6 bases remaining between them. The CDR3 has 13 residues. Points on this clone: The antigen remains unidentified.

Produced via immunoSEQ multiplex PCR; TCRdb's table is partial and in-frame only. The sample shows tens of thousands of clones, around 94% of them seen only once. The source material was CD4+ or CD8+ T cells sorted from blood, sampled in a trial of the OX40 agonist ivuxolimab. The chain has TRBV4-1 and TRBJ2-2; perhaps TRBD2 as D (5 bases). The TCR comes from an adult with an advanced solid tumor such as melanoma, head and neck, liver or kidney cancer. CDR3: CASSQRGTGELFF. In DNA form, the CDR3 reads TGCGCCAGCAGCCAACGGGGAACCGGGGAGCTGTTTTTT.